This TCR beta chain was recorded in a study of early T cells in non-severe SARS-CoV-2 infection. Study-level information: Investigators sequenced bulk RNA drawn from unsorted whole blood, and chains remained unpaired.

There are a few counts of this clonotype. Its antigen is undetermined. TCRdb processed the 5' RACE reads anew with MiXCR; each CDR3 protein has one entry. The table has roughly 58,000 distinct CDR3 sequences, around a tenth seen once. Germline CDR1 reads SGDLS; CDR2 reads YYNGEE. Trimming took 3 bases from V and 6 from J; bases not matched to a gene: 10. The CDR3 length is 15 residues. General observations from the study: The study's VDJdb matching favored anti-spike CD8 responses and missed private and CD4 specificities.

What was sequenced was whole blood. The gene calls are TRBV9 and TRBJ2-3; 7 bases match TRBD2. This TCR came from an adult who was a healthcare worker with PCR-confirmed SARS-CoV-2 infection or an uninfected control (not recorded which). The chain's CDR3 is CASSARGEPWDTQYF. CDR3 DNA sequence: TGTGCCAGCAGCGCACGGGGGGAGCCTTGGGATACGCAGTATTTT.